The clone carrying this TCR beta chain was observed a few times. This sample stems from a study of immune characterization of retroperitoneal liposarcoma. After removal of 2 bases from V and 3 bases from J, the junction contained 10 bases not matched to a gene. The germline V gene has CDR1 LGHNT and CDR2 FRNRAP. This CDR3 spans 17 amino acids. TCRdb analysed the PCR reads with MiXCR anew, one entry per CDR3 protein. The table shows approximately 11,000 distinct CDR3 sequences, with approximately 26% occurring only once. Material: tumor tissue. This TCR came from a female donor with retroperitoneal liposarcoma. V and J are TRBV12-5 and TRBJ2-3; 8 nucleotides align to TRBD1. The CDR3 loop is CASGLPPGQGWTDTQYF. The CDR3 DNA reads as TGTGCTAGTGGTTTGCCACCTGGACAGGGCTGGACAGATACGCAGTATTTT. Drawing the rest from reference TRBV12-5 and TRBJ2-3, the complete variable domain is DARVTQTPRHKVTEMGQEVTMRCQPILGHNTVFWYRQTMMQGLELLAYFRNRAPLDDSGMPKDRFSAEMPDATLATLKIQPSEPRDSAVYFCASGLPPGQGWTDTQYFGPGTRLTVL.